The clone carrying this TCR beta chain appeared many times. Antigen specificity is unknown. Uncontrolled infection, other autoimmune disease, pregnancy and lactation each barred patients from inclusion. Based on clinical symptoms, serum thyroxine and TRAb, thyroid ultrasound and orbital computed tomography, diagnoses were reached. This sample stems from a study of T cells in Graves' hyperthyroidism and ophthalmopathy. Study results and limitations: Most thyroid clonotypes expanded above 0.001 appeared in blood too. A 13 V-J model separated ophthalmopathy from stable hyperthyroidism.

The V end was cut by 4 bases, the J end by 2 bases, with 12 bases between. This CDR3 has 14 amino acids. Germline V gene sequence: CDR1 SGHAT, CDR2 FQNNGV. RNA transcripts provided the source from which TCR beta CDR3 regions were amplified. The HTBI primer set served for first-round RT-PCR of the TCR CDR3. TCRdb passed the multiplex PCR reads through MiXCR, listing each CDR3 protein once. The table lists approximately 300,000 distinct CDR3 sequences, approximately 15% of them singletons. V gene TRBV11-2 combines with J gene TRBJ2-7; D is unclear. Input material: blood. The receptor was derived from a woman in her sixties with Graves' ophthalmopathy. CDR3 amino acids: CASSSLDRPYEQYF. The CDR3 DNA reads as TGTGCCAGCAGCTCTCTCGACCGTCCCTACGAGCAGTACTTC.